This TCR beta chain was captured in a study of CD8 T cells in ankylosing spondylitis (TCRdb year 2017). For the wider study: To find TCR variants linked to disease, the study profiled T cell receptor beta repertoires in ankylosing spondylitis patients and healthy donors. In total, the full study cohort was made up of some 110 healthy donors and some 26 ankylosing spondylitis patients. Peripheral blood was sampled, and synovial fluid was additionally collected from ankylosing spondylitis patients.

Remarks on this clonotype: The target of this receptor is not known. Qualities for individual bases were not recorded, and no much larger clone is one base off.

TCRdb names Illumina HiSeq 2500 as the instrument used. TCR beta libraries were prepared by quantitative 5'-RACE with molecular barcodes. Per the authors' processing: Disease-linked TCR variants were identified with a new computational method built on a probabilistic model of VDJ rearrangement. The public reads were quality trimmed at Q25 with fastp and then assembled into clones with MiXCR by TCRdb, keeping productive beta chains. Entries that share a CDR3 protein sequence are merged under the most common genes and DNA. What appears here as the V and J calls and clone size reflects TCRdb's work, not the paper's. For this sample there are some 800,000 distinct CDR3 sequences; 12% appear just once. Of the sample, less than 0.65% falls within the top ten clones. Based on the germline V gene (reference sequence), the CDR1 and CDR2 sequences are DFQATT and SNEGSKA. The CDR3, cysteine through phenylalanine, is 16 amino acids long. Of the read, only the CDR3 DNA is kept; its 48 bases are in frame from base 1. The germline ends are 20 bases apart after V is trimmed by 7 bases and J by 4 bases.

Paper-wide results and their limitations: Blood from ankylosing spondylitis patients appeared to be characterized by a TCR beta motif composed of roughly 8 highly homologous amino acid variants. According to the report, matched synovial fluid samples from ankylosing spondylitis patients were significantly enriched for the disease-linked clones. In peripheral blood, the disease-linked clones were found at relatively low frequencies and had a CD8+ phenotype. Some motif variants were previously reported in synovial fluid and blood of reactive arthritis patients, suggesting common disease-initiation mechanisms.

This chain is built from TRBV20-1 and TRBJ1-6; there is no confident call for the D gene. The receptor's source is a male donor with ankylosing spondylitis. What was sequenced was blood, either unsorted or a sorted T cell fraction (not recorded which). The DNA is TGCAGTGTGGGGAGGAGCGTCGTCTCTTATAATTCACCCCTCCACTTT. This encodes CSVGRSVVSYNSPLHF.